The present entry profiles one TCR beta chain with its context. This clonotype was observed a handful of times. This receptor's antigen is unknown. Base qualities were left out, and no much larger clone turns up one base away. The data stem from a study of post-analysis software for immune sequencing data (dated by TCRdb to between 2014 and 2016). Looking at the study overall: The recorded disease courses included relapsing-remitting, secondary progressive and progressive-relapsing multiple sclerosis, and some patients had no subtype annotation. The multiple sclerosis patient repertoires were compared with approximately 11 previously published healthy control repertoires from donors aged 6 to 25 years. A subset of samples was prepared in parallel using single-end sample barcoding, then pooled and co-amplified after Illumina adapter ligation. The research as a whole found: Patients showed significantly higher frequencies than controls for 4 or 5 TRBV segments, among them TRBV5-6, TRBV5-1 and TRBV20-1. Direct clustering with F measure revealed strong co-clustering of samples prepared in the same batch, which led to a batch-effect correction. The multiple sclerosis patient group was slightly younger than the control group. Significantly lower normalized Chao1 diversity was found in multiple sclerosis patients than in controls, suggesting substantial peripheral T-cell clonal expansion.

The library was prepared using PCR. The sequencer listed for this sample is Illumina HiSeq 2500. To reduce PCR and sequencing biases, unique molecular identifiers were incorporated into the TCR beta cDNA libraries. Some 500,000 cDNA molecules were obtained for every 1 to 10 million input T cells, so each molecule roughly corresponded to one T cell. The patient libraries were prepared and sequenced using the same protocol as the earlier healthy control dataset. Within a given batch, samples were prepared together, multiplexed and sequenced on the same HiSeq lane. On the authors' methods: Raw barcoded reads were processed with MIGEC, discarding single-read molecular identifier groups before consensus assembly and CDR3 extraction. Clonotype tables were post-analysed with VDJtools, and diversity was normalized by down-sampling all datasets to the smallest sample size. In repertoire overlap clustering, CDR3 amino acid sequences, but not nucleotide sequences, were matched to correct batch-related cross-sample contamination. The public reads were run again by TCRdb, first through fastp at Q25 and then through MiXCR, and only productive beta chains were kept. Every entry covers one CDR3 protein and lists the most common genes and DNA from its rows. What appears here as the V and J calls and clone size reflects TCRdb's work, not the paper's. In this sample the table shows approximately 400,000 distinct CDR3 sequences, 30% to 45% of which occur a single time. The ten biggest clones cover roughly 12% of the sample.

TCR beta repertoires were profiled from peripheral blood of roughly twelve young patients with multiple sclerosis to demonstrate the VDJtools post-analysis software. Multiple sclerosis patients were children and adolescents aged about 6 to 16 years. Ends trimmed: V by 2 bases, J by 4 bases; bases unmatched to a gene: 9. CDR1 and CDR2 are drawn from the germline V gene: SGDLS, YYNGEE. There are 16 amino acids in the CDR3, from cysteine to phenylalanine inclusive. Only the CDR3 portion is preserved as DNA: 48 bases, with reading frame beginning at the first base. The sequenced sample was blood. This clonotype was obtained from a girl aged 10-17 years with multiple sclerosis. Rearrangement joined TRBV9 to TRBJ2-3; 8 junctional bases match TRBD2. The CDR3 region reads CASSVRVAGFADTQYF. The sequenced DNA is TGTGCCAGCAGCGTTCGGGTAGCGGGGTTCGCAGATACGCAGTATTTT.